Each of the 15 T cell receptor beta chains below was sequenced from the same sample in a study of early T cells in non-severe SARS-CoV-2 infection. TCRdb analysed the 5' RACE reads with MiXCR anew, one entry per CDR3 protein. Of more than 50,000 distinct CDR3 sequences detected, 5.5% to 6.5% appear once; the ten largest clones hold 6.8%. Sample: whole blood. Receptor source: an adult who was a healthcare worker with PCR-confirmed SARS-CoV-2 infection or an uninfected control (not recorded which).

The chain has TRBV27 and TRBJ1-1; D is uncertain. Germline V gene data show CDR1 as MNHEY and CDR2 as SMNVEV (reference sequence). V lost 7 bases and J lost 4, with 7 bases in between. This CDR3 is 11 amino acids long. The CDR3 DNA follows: TGTGCCAGCATCCGGGGCACTGAAGCTTTCTTT. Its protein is CASIRGTEAFF.

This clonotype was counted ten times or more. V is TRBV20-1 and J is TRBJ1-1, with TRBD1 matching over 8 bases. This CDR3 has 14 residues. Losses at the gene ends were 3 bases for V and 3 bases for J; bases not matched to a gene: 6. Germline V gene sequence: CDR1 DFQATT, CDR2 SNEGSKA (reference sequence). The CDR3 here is CSASWTGRHTEAFF. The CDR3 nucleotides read TGCAGTGCTAGCTGGACAGGGAGGCACACTGAAGCTTTCTTT.

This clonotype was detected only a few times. CDR3 amino acids: CASSPGGATYYGYTF. CDR3 sequence (DNA): TGTGCCAGCAGCCCCGGAGGGGCTACCTACTATGGCTACACCTTC. V is TRBV6-1 and J is TRBJ1-2; D is possibly TRBD1 (5 bases). Germline V gene data show CDR1 as MNHNS and CDR2 as SASEGT. V was clipped by 6 bases and J by 3 bases, with 17 bases between them. CDR3 length equals 15 residues.

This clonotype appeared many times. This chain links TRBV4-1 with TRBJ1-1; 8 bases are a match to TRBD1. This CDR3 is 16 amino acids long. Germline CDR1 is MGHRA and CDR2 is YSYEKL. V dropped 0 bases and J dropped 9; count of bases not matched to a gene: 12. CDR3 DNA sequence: TGCGCCAGCAGCCAAGACCCGACAGGGGCGTTACAAAAAGCTTTCTTT. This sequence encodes CASSQDPTGALQKAFF.

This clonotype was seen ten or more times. CDR3 sequence reads: CASSDGQNLYEQYF. CDR3 DNA: TGTGCCAGCAGTGATGGACAGAACCTCTACGAGCAGTACTTC. The genes are TRBV12-3 or TRBV12-4 and TRBJ2-7, with a weak D call TRBD1 (6 bases). The CDR3 loop spans 14 amino acids. V gave up 5 bases and J gave up 3 bases, with 14 bases separating them.

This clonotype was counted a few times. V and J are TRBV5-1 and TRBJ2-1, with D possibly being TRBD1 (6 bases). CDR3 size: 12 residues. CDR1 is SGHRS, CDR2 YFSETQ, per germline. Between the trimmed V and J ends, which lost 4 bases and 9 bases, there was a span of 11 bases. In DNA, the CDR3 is TGCGCCAGCAGCACCACAGGGAGTGAGCAGTTCTTC. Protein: CASSTTGSEQFF.

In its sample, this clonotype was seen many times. The CDR3 DNA reads as TGTGCTAGTGGTTTGAGCCTCGGACAGGGCAGGGTTCATGAGCAGTTCTTC. It codes for CASGLSLGQGRVHEQFF. The chain employs TRBV12-5 and TRBJ2-1; 8 nucleotides agree with TRBD1. With 2 bases clipped from V and 8 bases from J, the junction kept 14 bases outside the gene matches. CDR1 is LGHNT, CDR2 FRNRAP, per germline. The CDR3 length is 17 residues. Drawing the rest from reference TRBV12-5 and TRBJ2-1, the complete variable domain is DARVTQTPRHKVTEMGQEVTMRCQPILGHNTVFWYRQTMMQGLELLAYFRNRAPLDDSGMPKDRFSAEMPDATLATLKIQPSEPRDSAVYFCASGLSLGQGRVHEQFFGPGTRLTVL.

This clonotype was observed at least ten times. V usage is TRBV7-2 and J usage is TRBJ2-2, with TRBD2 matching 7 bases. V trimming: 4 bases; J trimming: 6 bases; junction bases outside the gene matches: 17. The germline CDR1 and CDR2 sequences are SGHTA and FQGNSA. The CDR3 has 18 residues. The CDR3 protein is CASSSRLATPSSSGELFF. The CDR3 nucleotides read TGTGCCAGCAGCTCTCGACTAGCAACTCCCTCTTCTTCCGGGGAGCTGTTTTTT.

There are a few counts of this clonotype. CDR3: CATSAHGANTQYF. CDR3 in DNA: TGTGCCACCAGTGCCCACGGGGCCAATACGCAGTATTTT. V gene TRBV24-1 combines with J gene TRBJ2-3, with D possibly called TRBD1 or TRBD2 (5 bases each). The V gene lost 5 bases and the J gene lost 7 bases, with 12 bases spanning the gap. Germline CDR1 KGHDR, CDR2 SFDVKD. The CDR3 extends over 13 amino acids.

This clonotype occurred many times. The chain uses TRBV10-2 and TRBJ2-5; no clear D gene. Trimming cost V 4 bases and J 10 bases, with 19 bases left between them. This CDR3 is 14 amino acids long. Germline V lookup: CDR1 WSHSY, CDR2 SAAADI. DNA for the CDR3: TGCGCCAGCAGTGGAACTAACAGTTGGTTCGGCCAGTACTTC. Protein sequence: CASSGTNSWFGQYF.

The CDR3 DNA reads TGTGCCAGTACTGGAGACCTTGGGACCCAGTACTTC. Its protein is CASTGDLGTQYF. The V and J genes are TRBV27 and TRBJ2-5; D call uncertain. Germline-derived CDR1 and CDR2 are MNHEY and SMNVEV (reference sequence). V was cut by 9 bases and J by 7 bases, with 15 bases left in between. The CDR3 runs to 12 residues.

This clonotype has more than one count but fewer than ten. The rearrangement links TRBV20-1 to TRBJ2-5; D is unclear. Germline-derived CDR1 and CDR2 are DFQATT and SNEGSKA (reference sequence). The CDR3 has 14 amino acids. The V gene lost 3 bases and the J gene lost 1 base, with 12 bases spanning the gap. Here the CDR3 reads CSARTVDFQETQYF. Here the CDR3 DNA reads TGCAGTGCTAGGACCGTCGATTTCCAAGAGACCCAGTACTTC.

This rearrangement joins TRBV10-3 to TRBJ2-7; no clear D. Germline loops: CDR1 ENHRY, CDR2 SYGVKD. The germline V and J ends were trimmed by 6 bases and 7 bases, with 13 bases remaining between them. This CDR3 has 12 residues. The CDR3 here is CAIRARDGEQYF. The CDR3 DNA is TGTGCCATCAGGGCCAGAGATGGGGAGCAGTACTTC.

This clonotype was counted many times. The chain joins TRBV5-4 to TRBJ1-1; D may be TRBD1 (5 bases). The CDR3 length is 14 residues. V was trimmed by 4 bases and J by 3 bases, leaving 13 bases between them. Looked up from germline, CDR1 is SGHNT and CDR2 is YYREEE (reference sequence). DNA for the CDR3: TGTGCCAGCAGCCCCAGGCGGGGGGACACTGAAGCTTTCTTT. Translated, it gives CASSPRRGDTEAFF.

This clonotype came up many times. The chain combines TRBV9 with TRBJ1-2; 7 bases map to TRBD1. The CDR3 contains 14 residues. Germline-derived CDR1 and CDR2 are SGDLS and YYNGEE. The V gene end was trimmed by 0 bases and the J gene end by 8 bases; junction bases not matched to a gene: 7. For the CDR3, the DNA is TGTGCCAGCAGCGTAGTGGGGCAGGGGGACGGCTACACCTTC. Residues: CASSVVGQGDGYTF.